These 27 T cell receptor beta chains were all obtained from the same sample, sequenced in a study of blood T cells in healthy people across ages. The use of a sample-barcoded 5' primer and a J-beta primer mix characterized a second PCR of about 7 to 12 cycles. TCRdb passed the 5' RACE reads through MiXCR, listing each CDR3 protein once. Here the sample spans 980,000 or so distinct CDR3 sequences, approximately 49% being singletons. Sequenced material: blood. Receptors were obtained from a man aged 25 to 40 in good health.

In this sample, this clonotype turned up once. The gene calls are TRBV5-1 and TRBJ2-3; unclear D gene. The V gene lost 7 bases and the J gene lost 4 bases, with 16 bases spanning the gap. From germline, CDR1 is SGHRS and CDR2 YFSETQ. This CDR3 comprises 14 residues. The CDR3 is CASSWEGFPDTQYF. The CDR3 DNA reads as TGCGCCAGCTCATGGGAAGGGTTCCCAGATACGCAGTATTTT. The full variable domain, its missing parts supplied by reference TRBV5-1 and TRBJ2-3, is KAGVTQTPRYLIKTRGQQVTLSCSPISGHRSVSWYQQTPGQGLQFLFEYFSETQRNKGNFPGRFSGRQFSNSRSEMNVSTLELGDSALYLCASSWEGFPDTQYFGPGTRLTVL.

Note on this clonotype: One end of the junction is discordant with germline, which a read error may explain. The CDR3 region is CASSLMGSRNTVYF. The CDR3 bases are TGTGCCAGCAGCTTGATGGGTTCGAGAAACACCGTATATTTT. This rearrangement joins TRBV11-1 to TRBJ1-3, with no clear D. The CDR3 has 14 amino acids. Germline V CDR1 and CDR2: SGHAT, FQDESV (reference sequence).

The rearrangement uses TRBV4-2 and TRBJ2-3; D assignment may be TRBD1 or TRBD2 (5 bases each). With 0 bases removed from V and 3 bases from J, the gap between germline ends came to 13 bases. The CDR3 is 16 amino acids. The germline CDR1 and CDR2 sequences are LGHNA and YNFKEQ. The CDR3 here is CASSQEWDLRTDTQYF. In DNA form, the CDR3 reads TGTGCCAGCAGCCAAGAGTGGGACCTGCGGACAGATACGCAGTATTTT.

Of note for this clonotype: The junction differs from germline at one of its ends, possibly a read error. The chain combines TRBV29-1 with TRBJ1-2; 7 positions match TRBD1. The length of the CDR3 is 14 residues. Germline loops: CDR1 SQVTM, CDR2 ANQGSEA. CDR3 nucleotides: TGCAGCGTTAAGGGACAGACGGGGGACTATGGCCACACCTTC. Translation: CSVKGQTGDYGHTF.

The rearrangement joins TRBV5-6 to TRBJ2-7, with D perhaps matching TRBD2 (5 bases). The germline gives CDR1 SGHDT, CDR2 YYEEEE. Trimming removed 4 bases at V and 3 bases at J, with 14 bases between. The CDR3 totals 14 residues. The CDR3 nucleotides are TGTGCCAGCAGCCAAACCGGGATAAACTACGAGCAGTACTTC. Its translation: CASSQTGINYEQYF.

In its sample, this clonotype was seen a few times. The chain carries TRBV27 and TRBJ1-2; 9 bases are a match to TRBD1. The J segment lost 5 bases and the V segment lost 8 bases, leaving 9 bases of the junction unmatched. This CDR3 is built from 14 residues. CDR1 is MNHEY, CDR2 SMNVEV, per germline (reference sequence). The CDR3 loop reads CASGPGGTGYGYTF. CDR3 DNA sequence: TGTGCCAGCGGACCCGGGGGGACAGGGTATGGCTACACCTTC.

The CDR3 loop reads CAATAGTANTGELFF. CDR3 bases: TGTGCCGCTACGGCGGGGACCGCGAACACCGGGGAGCTGTTTTTT. V and J are TRBV10-3 and TRBJ2-2, with D perhaps matching TRBD2 (6 bases). Per the germline V gene, CDR1 is ENHRY and CDR2 is SYGVKD. The CDR3 contains 15 residues. V was pared by 11 bases and J by 0 bases, with 16 bases between.

A word on this clonotype: A read error may explain this, as a much larger clone is one base away. The rearrangement uses TRBV5-6 and TRBJ2-1; the D is unclear. This CDR3 comprises 14 residues. The germline V and J ends were trimmed by 1 base and 11 bases, with 16 bases remaining between them. Germline-derived CDR1 and CDR2 are SGHDT and YYEEEE. The CDR3 DNA reads as TGTGCCAGCAGCTTGTTAGCTGGGGTCGGTAAGCAGTTCTTC. Amino acid sequence: CASSLLAGVGKQFF.

The gene calls are TRBV20-1 and TRBJ1-4; a possible D gene is TRBD1 (6 bases). Germline V gives CDR1 DFQATT, CDR2 SNEGSKA (reference sequence). The CDR3 runs 13 residues. The germline V and J ends were trimmed by 7 bases and 10 bases, with 19 bases remaining between them. In nucleotides, the CDR3 is TGCAGTGTCGGCCTCACCAGGGGCGGAAAACTGTTTTTT. This sequence encodes CSVGLTRGGKLFF.

The count of this clonotype is one. The CDR3 protein is CSAAKRALHEQYF. For the CDR3, the DNA is TGCAGTGCCGCAAAAAGGGCTCTCCACGAGCAGTACTTC. The rearrangement uses TRBV20-1 and TRBJ2-7; D call uncertain. Between the trimmed V and J ends, which lost 6 bases and 5 bases, there was a span of 17 bases. The CDR3 extends over 13 amino acids. CDR1 is DFQATT, CDR2 SNEGSKA, per germline (reference sequence).

The V call is TRBV5-1, the J call TRBJ2-1; D is tentatively TRBD1 or TRBD2 (5 bases each). CDR1 SGHRS and CDR2 YFSETQ come from the germline V gene. V was clipped by 0 bases and J by 3 bases, with 13 bases between them. This CDR3 has 16 amino acids. The CDR3 reads CASSLARGGYYNEQFF. CDR3 in DNA: TGCGCCAGCAGCTTGGCACGTGGGGGTTACTACAATGAGCAGTTCTTC.

The chain carries TRBV7-9 and TRBJ1-6, with D perhaps TRBD1 (5 bases). The germline V gene has CDR1 SEHNR and CDR2 FQNEAQ (reference sequence). Trimming left V 1 base short and J 10 bases short, with 11 bases between. The CDR3 totals 14 residues. CDR3 nucleotides: TGTGCCAGCAGCTTAGGGGGCGTTCGGTCACCCCTCCACTTT. Protein sequence: CASSLGGVRSPLHF.

The gene calls are TRBV10-3 and TRBJ1-2; possibly TRBD1 for D (5 bases). V was pared by 4 bases and J by 6 bases, with 12 bases between. The CDR3 is 13 residues long. Per the germline V gene, CDR1 is ENHRY and CDR2 is SYGVKD. CDR3 sequence (DNA): TGTGCCATCAGTGTATCAGGGATTGATGGCTACACCTTC. Protein sequence: CAISVSGIDGYTF.

The table lists this clonotype with a few counts. The rearrangement joins TRBV4-1 to TRBJ2-7; 8 bases are shared with TRBD2. This CDR3 has 17 amino acids. Germline CDR1 reads MGHRA; CDR2 reads YSYEKL. V gave up 4 bases and J gave up 0 bases; unmatched junction bases: 11. CDR3 region: CASSRYREGLSSYEQYF. In DNA form, the CDR3 reads TGCGCCAGCAGCCGCTACCGGGAGGGATTAAGCTCCTACGAGCAGTACTTC.

V usage is TRBV27 and J usage is TRBJ2-3, with D perhaps matching TRBD1 or TRBD2 (6 bases each). CDR3 size: 13 residues. Trimming pared 10 bases from V and 5 bases from J, leaving 16 bases between. Germline lookup yields CDR1 MNHEY and CDR2 SMNVEV (reference sequence). CDR3 amino acids: CATQWGAGDTQYF. The CDR3 nucleotides are TGTGCCACCCAATGGGGGGCTGGAGATACGCAGTATTTT.

V and J are TRBV5-1 and TRBJ1-2, with D perhaps matching TRBD1 (5 bases). Germline V gene lookup returns CDR1 SGHRS and CDR2 YFSETQ. V shed 0 bases and J shed 4 bases, with 13 bases lying between them. The CDR3 is 15 residues long. In DNA, the CDR3 is TGCGCCAGCAGCTTGGCGGGACGGACTTCCTATGGCTACACCTTC. It translates to CASSLAGRTSYGYTF.

This clonotype was detected a few times. The rearrangement uses TRBV5-1 and TRBJ2-3; weak D call: TRBD1 (5 bases). The CDR3 sequence is 16 residues long. With 0 bases removed from V and 2 bases from J, the gap between germline ends came to 13 bases. Germline V gives CDR1 SGHRS, CDR2 YFSETQ. The CDR3 nucleotides read TGCGCCAGCAGCTTGGCCGGCAGGGCTCTCACAGATACGCAGTATTTT. Translated: CASSLAGRALTDTQYF.

In the case of this clonotype: The junction and the germline gene differ at one end; a read error may be behind it. This chain uses TRBV20-1 with TRBJ2-3; 8 bases are shared with TRBD2. There are 18 residues in the CDR3. Per germline, CDR1 DFQATT and CDR2 SNEGSKA (reference sequence). Here the CDR3 DNA reads TGCGGTGCTAGAGATGGGGCGGGGGGCCCCTCTAGCACAGATACGCAGTATTTT. Translating gives CGARDGAGGPSSTDTQYF.

The chain has TRBV4-1 and TRBJ2-5; 7 positions agree with TRBD2. V lost 3 bases and J lost 4; bases outside the gene matches: 8. CDR3 length: 15 amino acids. The germline V gene has CDR1 MGHRA and CDR2 YSYEKL. CDR3 in amino acids: CASSHRTGGGETQYF. CDR3 DNA sequence: TGCGCCAGCAGCCACCGGACTGGCGGGGGAGAGACCCAGTACTTC.

As for this clonotype: Germline is not matched at one junction end, which may reflect a read error. The chain employs TRBV25-1 and TRBJ2-7; D not resolved. This CDR3 has 14 residues. The germline gives CDR1 MGHDK, CDR2 SYGVNS. DNA of the CDR3: TGTGCCAGCAGTGAAATGGGCCGCGAAGTGGAGCAGAACTTC. This sequence encodes CASSEMGREVEQNF.

This chain joins TRBV7-9 and TRBJ1-4; 8 bases match TRBD1. J gave up 3 bases and V 6 bases, and 3 bases lay outside the gene matches. CDR1 and CDR2 (germline): SEHNR, FQNEAQ (reference sequence). The CDR3 extends over 14 amino acids. Here the CDR3 DNA reads TGTGCCAGCAGACCGGGACAGGCTAATGAAAAACTGTTTTTT. Translation: CASRPGQANEKLFF.

This clonotype was recorded only once. J is TRBJ1-2 and V is TRBV7-8; possible D gene TRBD1, 5 bases. Trimming removed 1 base from V and 3 bases from J, with 15 bases in between. The CDR3 is 16 amino acids. Germline V lookup: CDR1 SGHVS, CDR2 FQNEAQ. CDR3 loop: CASSLDFRGTYYGYTF. CDR3 in DNA: TGTGCCAGCAGCTTAGACTTCCGGGGGACCTACTATGGCTACACCTTC.

The chain is built from TRBV4-1 and TRBJ1-4; no reliable D call. V was pared by 2 bases and J by 7 bases, with 11 bases between. Germline V gene sequence: CDR1 MGHRA, CDR2 YSYEKL. This CDR3 region has 14 residues. CDR3 region: CASSQLLSGEKLFF. The CDR3 region has the DNA TGCGCCAGCAGCCAACTCTTAAGCGGTGAAAAACTGTTTTTT.

The chain recombines TRBV29-1 with TRBJ2-3; 7 positions match TRBD1. V was clipped by 1 base and J by 2 bases; unmatched bases: 6. The CDR3 is 15 amino acids. Germline values: CDR1 SQVTM, CDR2 ANQGSEA. The CDR3 sequence is CSVEVTGTDTDTQYF. In DNA form, the CDR3 reads TGCAGCGTTGAAGTAACCGGGACAGACACAGATACGCAGTATTTT.

The V call is TRBV7-2, the J call TRBJ2-3; the D gene is possibly TRBD2 (5 bases). The CDR3 totals 13 residues. Trimming took 5 bases from V and 6 from J, leaving 12 bases between them. Germline V gene data show CDR1 as SGHTA and CDR2 as FQGNSA. The CDR3 coding sequence is TGTGCCAGCAGCACCGCGGGCGGTGATACGCAGTATTTT. Amino acids: CASSTAGGDTQYF.

The CDR3: CASTAGTEGSPLHF. In nucleotides, the CDR3 is TGTGCCAGCACCGCCGGGACGGAAGGTTCACCCCTCCACTTT. The chain carries TRBV12-3 or TRBV12-4 and TRBJ1-6; D might be TRBD1 (5 bases). V dropped 7 bases and J dropped 9 bases, with 16 bases sitting between them. This CDR3 is built from 14 residues.

Worth noting for this clonotype: A read error is possible here, since a much larger clone lies one base away. This chain connects TRBV14 to TRBJ2-5, with a possible D match to TRBD1 (5 bases). The CDR3 runs to 14 residues. Germline V gene lookup returns CDR1 SGHDN and CDR2 FVKESK. V was cut by 0 bases and J by 11 bases, with 16 bases left in between. CDR3 in amino acids: CASSQEGRANEQYF. In DNA, the CDR3 is TGTGCCAGCAGCCAAGAGGGCAGGGCCAATGAGCAGTACTTC.